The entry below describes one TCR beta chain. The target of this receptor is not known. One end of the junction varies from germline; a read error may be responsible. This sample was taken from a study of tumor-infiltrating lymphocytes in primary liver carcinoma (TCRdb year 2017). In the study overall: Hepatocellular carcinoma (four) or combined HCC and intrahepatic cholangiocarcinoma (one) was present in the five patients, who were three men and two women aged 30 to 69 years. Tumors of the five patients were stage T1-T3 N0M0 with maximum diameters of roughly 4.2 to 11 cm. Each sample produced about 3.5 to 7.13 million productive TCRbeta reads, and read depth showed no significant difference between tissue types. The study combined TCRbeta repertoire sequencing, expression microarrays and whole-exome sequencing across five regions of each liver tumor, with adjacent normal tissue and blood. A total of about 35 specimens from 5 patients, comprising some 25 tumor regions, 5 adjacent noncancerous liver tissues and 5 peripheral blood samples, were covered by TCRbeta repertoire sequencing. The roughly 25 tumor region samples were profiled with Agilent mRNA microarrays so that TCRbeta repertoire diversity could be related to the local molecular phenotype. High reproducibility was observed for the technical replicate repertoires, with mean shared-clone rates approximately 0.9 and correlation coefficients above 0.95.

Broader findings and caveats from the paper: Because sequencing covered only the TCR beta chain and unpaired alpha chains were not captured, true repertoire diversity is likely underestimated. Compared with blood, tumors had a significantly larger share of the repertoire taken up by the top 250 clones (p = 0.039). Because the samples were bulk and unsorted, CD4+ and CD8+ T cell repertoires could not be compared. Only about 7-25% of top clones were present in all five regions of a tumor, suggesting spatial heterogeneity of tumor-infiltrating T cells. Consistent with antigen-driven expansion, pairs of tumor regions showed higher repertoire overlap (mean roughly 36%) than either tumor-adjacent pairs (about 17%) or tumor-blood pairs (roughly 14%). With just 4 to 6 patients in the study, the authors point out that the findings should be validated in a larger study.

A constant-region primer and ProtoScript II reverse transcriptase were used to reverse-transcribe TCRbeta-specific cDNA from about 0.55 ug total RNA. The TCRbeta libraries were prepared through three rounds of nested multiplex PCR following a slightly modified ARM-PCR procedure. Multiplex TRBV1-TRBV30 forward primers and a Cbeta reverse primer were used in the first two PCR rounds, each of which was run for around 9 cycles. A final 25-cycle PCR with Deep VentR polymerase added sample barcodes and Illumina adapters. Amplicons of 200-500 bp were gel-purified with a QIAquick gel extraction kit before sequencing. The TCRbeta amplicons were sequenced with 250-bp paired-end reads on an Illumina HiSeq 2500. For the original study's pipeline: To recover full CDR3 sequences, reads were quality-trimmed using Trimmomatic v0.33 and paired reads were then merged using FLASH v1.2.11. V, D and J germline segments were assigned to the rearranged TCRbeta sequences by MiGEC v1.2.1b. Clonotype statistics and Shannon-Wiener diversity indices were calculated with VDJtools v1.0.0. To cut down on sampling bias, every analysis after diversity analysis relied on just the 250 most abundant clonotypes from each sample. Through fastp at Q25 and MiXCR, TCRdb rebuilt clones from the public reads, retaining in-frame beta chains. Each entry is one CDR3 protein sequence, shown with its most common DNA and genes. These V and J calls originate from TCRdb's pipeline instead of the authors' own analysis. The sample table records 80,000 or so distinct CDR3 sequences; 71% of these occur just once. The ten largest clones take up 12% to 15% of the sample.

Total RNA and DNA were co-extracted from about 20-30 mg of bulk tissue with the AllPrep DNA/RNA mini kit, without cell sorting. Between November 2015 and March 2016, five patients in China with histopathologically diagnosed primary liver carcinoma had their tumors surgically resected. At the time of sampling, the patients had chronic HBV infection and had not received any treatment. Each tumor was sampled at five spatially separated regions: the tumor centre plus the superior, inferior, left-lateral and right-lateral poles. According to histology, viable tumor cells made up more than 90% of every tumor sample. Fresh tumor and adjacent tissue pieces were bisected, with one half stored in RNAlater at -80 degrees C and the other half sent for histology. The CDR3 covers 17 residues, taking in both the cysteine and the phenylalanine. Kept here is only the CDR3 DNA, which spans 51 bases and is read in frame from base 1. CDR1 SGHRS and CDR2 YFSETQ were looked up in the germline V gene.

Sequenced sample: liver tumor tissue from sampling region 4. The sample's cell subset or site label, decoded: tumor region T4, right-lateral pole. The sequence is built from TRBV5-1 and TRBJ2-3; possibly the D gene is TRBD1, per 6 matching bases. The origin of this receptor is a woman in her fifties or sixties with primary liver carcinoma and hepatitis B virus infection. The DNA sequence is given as TGCGCCAGCAGCTTGGGGGCCGGGACATGGGACACAGATACGCAATATTTT. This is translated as CASSLGAGTWDTDTQYF. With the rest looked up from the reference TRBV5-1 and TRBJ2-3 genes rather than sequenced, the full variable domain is KAGVTQTPRYLIKTRGQQVTLSCSPISGHRSVSWYQQTPGQGLQFLFEYFSETQRNKGNFPGRFSGRQFSNSRSEMNVSTLELGDSALYLCASSLGAGTWDTDTQYFGPGTRLTVL.